This entry lists 29 T cell receptor beta chains sequenced from one sample in a study of molecular identifiers for immune sequencing clone quantification (dated by TCRdb to 2016 to 2018). Receptor libraries were prepared by PCR. Instrument used: Illumina HiSeq 4000. The public sequencing data were trimmed at Q25 with fastp and processed into clonotypes with MiXCR by TCRdb, which kept only in-frame beta chains. Every CDR3 protein is listed once, alongside the most common genes and DNA of its rows. In this sample the table shows around 470,000 distinct CDR3 sequences, 20% to 25% of which occur a single time. The ten largest clones capture around 0.84% of the sample. The specimen was naive CD8+ T cells from blood, with Jurkat cell RNA spiked in. According to the study, the label for this sample's cell subset or site signals: FACS-sorted CD8+CD4-CCR7+CD45RA+ naive T cells. These receptors were taken from a human donor in good health. Some libraries in this study had Jurkat cell RNA spiked in.

With respect to this clonotype: This sequence may be a read error, since a much larger clone differs from it by one base. The chain combines TRBV6-2 or TRBV6-3 with TRBJ2-5; D possibly corresponds to TRBD2 (6 bases). The V end lost 11 bases, the J end lost 1 base, and 14 bases lay between the germline ends. This CDR3 contains 13 residues. Germline V gives CDR1 MNHEY, CDR2 SVGEGT. The CDR3 DNA sequence: TGTGCCGGAGGGATCGGCATCCAAGAGACCCAGTACTTC. Translation gives CAGGIGIQETQYF.

This clonotype was detected ten times or more. V and J are TRBV20-1 and TRBJ2-1, with D possibly TRBD2 on 5 matching bases. V dropped 4 bases and J dropped 8 bases, with 24 bases sitting between them. The length of the CDR3 is 16 residues. Germline CDR1 reads DFQATT; CDR2 reads SNEGSKA (reference sequence). The CDR3 DNA follows: TGCAGTGCTAAGGACCCTCTAGCCGGGGTTATTGATGAGCAGTTCTTC. Residues: CSAKDPLAGVIDEQFF.

This clonotype was seen a handful of times. The V and J genes are TRBV7-6 and TRBJ1-1; a weak D match, TRBD1 (5 bases). With 5 bases removed from V and 0 bases from J, the gap between germline ends came to 13 bases. CDR3 length: 15 amino acids. Looked up from germline, CDR1 is SGHVS and CDR2 is FNYEAQ. The CDR3 region is CASSPELGVNTEAFF. The CDR3 DNA reads TGTGCCAGCAGCCCCGAATTGGGGGTGAACACTGAAGCTTTCTTT. Drawing the rest from reference TRBV7-6 and TRBJ1-1, the complete variable domain is GAGVSQSPRYKVTKRGQDVALRCDPISGHVSLYWYRQALGQGPEFLTYFNYEAQQDKSGLPNDRFSAERPEGSISTLTIQRTEQRDSAMYRCASSPELGVNTEAFFGQGTRLTVV.

At least ten counts were recorded for this clonotype. This chain uses TRBV6-6 with TRBJ2-5; D is tentatively TRBD1 or TRBD2 (5 bases each). The CDR3 has 16 residues. Germline CDR1 MNHNY, CDR2 SVGAGI (reference sequence). V shed 6 bases and J shed 2 bases, with 19 bases lying between them. As DNA, the CDR3 is TGTGCCAGCAGACAGATGCCTGGGACGTTACAAGAGACCCAGTACTTC. Amino acids: CASRQMPGTLQETQYF.

As regards this clonotype: Given a much more abundant clone one base away, this may be a read error. The chain links TRBV4-3 to TRBJ2-7, with 7 bases lining up with TRBD2. J gave up 3 bases and V 1 base, and 6 bases lay outside the gene matches. Germline V lookup: CDR1 LGHNA, CDR2 YSLEER. The CDR3 runs 15 residues. Written as DNA, the CDR3 is TGCGCCAGCAGCCAAGGGGCTAGCGGTATCTACGAGCAGTACTTC. Encoded protein: CASSQGASGIYEQYF.

This clonotype was found many times. The V gene is TRBV12-3 or TRBV12-4, the J gene TRBJ1-1; D gene unclear. The CDR3 is 15 amino acids. V lost 2 bases to trimming and J lost 5 bases, with 15 bases between them. In DNA, the CDR3 is TGTGCCAGCAGTTTAAGTGGTCCGAAGGTGACTGAAGCTTTCTTT. This translates into CASSLSGPKVTEAFF.

This clonotype has just a few counts. The chain employs TRBV6-2 or TRBV6-3 and TRBJ1-1, with TRBD1 as a possible D gene (5 bases). This CDR3 region has 13 residues. Germline lookup yields CDR1 MNHEY and CDR2 SVGEGT. V shed 1 base and J shed 3 bases, with 6 bases lying between them. The CDR3 is CASSYWDDTEAFF. CDR3 DNA: TGTGCCAGCAGTTACTGGGACGACACTGAAGCTTTCTTT.

This clonotype was picked up many times. The V call is TRBV2, the J call TRBJ1-1; D is possibly TRBD1 (5 bases). CDR1 and CDR2 from the germline V gene are SNHLY and FYNNEI. CDR3 length: 13 residues. With 8 bases removed from V and 4 bases from J, the gap between germline ends came to 14 bases. The CDR3 DNA sequence: TGTGCCAGCTGGGACGCTCTTAGCACTGAAGCTTTCTTT. It specifies CASWDALSTEAFF.

This clonotype was detected many times. V and J are TRBV4-2 and TRBJ1-1; TRBD1 might be the D (6 bases). The ends were cut back, 3 bases at V and 1 base at J, with 12 bases in the middle. From germline, CDR1 is LGHNA and CDR2 YNFKEQ. This CDR3 has 15 residues. Here the CDR3 reads CASSQGALTNTEAFF. DNA of the CDR3: TGTGCCAGCAGCCAGGGGGCCCTCACGAACACTGAAGCTTTCTTT.

The sample holds a few counts of this clonotype. The chain carries TRBV28 and TRBJ1-2; 10 bases fit TRBD1. The germline V gene encodes CDR1 MDHEN and CDR2 SYDVKM. With V trimmed by 3 bases and J by 4 bases, 8 bases remained unmatched. The CDR3 runs to 16 residues. The CDR3 protein is CASSFGTGDLTYGYTF. DNA for the CDR3: TGTGCCAGCAGTTTTGGGACAGGGGACCTAACCTATGGCTACACCTTC.

This clonotype has just a few counts. The J gene is TRBJ2-7, the V gene TRBV4-3, with TRBD2 identical over 9 bases. Germline V gene lookup returns CDR1 LGHNA and CDR2 YSLEER. The CDR3 has 16 amino acids. J gave up 6 bases and V 0 bases, and 9 bases lay outside the gene matches. The CDR3 reads CASSQDLGGGASEQYF. The CDR3 coding sequence is TGCGCCAGCAGCCAAGATTTAGGCGGGGGGGCCAGCGAGCAGTACTTC.

This clonotype was detected many times. The chain is built from TRBV6-6 and TRBJ2-1; perhaps TRBD2 as D (6 bases). Germline CDR1 MNHNY, CDR2 SVGAGI (reference sequence). Between the trimmed V and J ends, which lost 2 bases and 8 bases, there was a span of 7 bases. The CDR3 extends over 12 amino acids. In nucleotides, the CDR3 is TGTGCCAGCAGTTACGGGAGGTATGAGCAGTTCTTC. This translates into CASSYGRYEQFF.

The genes are TRBV12-3 or TRBV12-4 and TRBJ2-7; TRBD1 matches 7 bases. The V segment lost 8 bases and the J segment 7 bases; nucleotides outside the gene matches: 20. The CDR3 has 16 residues. CDR3 sequence reads: CASGKGQAPSFEEQYF. CDR3 sequence (DNA): TGTGCCAGCGGCAAAGGACAGGCGCCTTCCTTTGAGGAGCAGTACTTC.

CDR3 amino acids: CANDGANTQYF. DNA of the CDR3: TGTGCCAACGATGGAGCCAATACGCAGTATTTT. The V and J genes are TRBV7-9 and TRBJ2-3; D is unresolved. Germline V gene sequence: CDR1 SEHNR, CDR2 FQNEAQ (reference sequence). This CDR3 region has 11 residues. The ends were cut back, 10 bases at V and 7 bases at J, with 12 bases in the middle.

Concerning this clonotype itself: Here the CDR3 omits its conserved ending phenylalanine or tryptophan, so a read error is the likely source. This chain joins TRBV12-3 or TRBV12-4 and TRBJ2-7, with TRBD2 as a possible D gene (6 bases). The CDR3 totals 14 residues. V lost 3 bases and J lost 3, with 12 bases in between. DNA of the CDR3: TGTGCCAGCAGTTTTGGTCAGGGAGGCTACGAGCAGTACTCC. Protein sequence: CASSFGQGGYEQYS.

The chain has TRBV4-3 and TRBJ2-7; possible D gene TRBD2, 5 bases. Germline assignment: CDR1 LGHNA and CDR2 YSLEER. Trimming took 1 base from V and 7 from J, leaving 20 bases between them. The CDR3 covers 16 residues. CDR3: CASSQGNRLDYNEQYF. CDR3 bases: TGCGCCAGCAGCCAAGGGAACAGATTAGACTACAATGAGCAGTACTTC.

This clonotype was observed a few times. The gene calls are TRBV6-5 and TRBJ1-6; D gene uncertain. This CDR3 has 14 amino acids. The V gene lost 7 bases and the J gene lost 8 bases, with 15 bases spanning the gap. Looked up from germline, CDR1 is MNHEY and CDR2 is SVGAGI. The CDR3 region is CASTMKPADSPLHF. CDR3 bases: TGTGCCAGCACTATGAAGCCTGCGGATTCACCCCTCCACTTT.

This clonotype was seen repeatedly, ten times or more. This sequence joins TRBV4-3 and TRBJ2-7, with TRBD1 matching over 8 bases. This CDR3 contains 14 residues. Unmatched junction bases numbered 5, after V lost 4 bases and J lost 3 bases. CDR1 LGHNA and CDR2 YSLEER come from the germline V gene. CDR3 DNA: TGCGCCAGCAGCCCCGAGACAGGGGACTACGAGCAGTACTTC. It translates to CASSPETGDYEQYF.

Worth noting for this clonotype: A single base separates this from a much larger clone, so it may be a read error. The J gene is TRBJ2-3, the V gene TRBV10-3; weak D call: TRBD1 (6 bases). Germline V gene sequence: CDR1 ENHRY, CDR2 SYGVKD. The CDR3 spans 13 residues. The DNA of the CDR3 is TGTGCCATCAGTGGGTTTCAGACAGGTACGCAGTATTTT. Its translation: CAISGFQTGTQYF.

A note on this clonotype: A much larger clone lies a single base off, so this may be a read error. This chain uses TRBV5-1 with TRBJ2-3, with 9 bases lining up with TRBD2. The CDR3 has 15 residues. Germline values: CDR1 SGHRS, CDR2 YFSETQ. CDR3 amino acids: CASSWAGGPTGTQYF. Written as DNA, the CDR3 is TGCGCCAGCAGCTGGGCGGGGGGGCCCACAGGTACGCAGTATTTT.

This clonotype was recorded a few times. This chain uses TRBV6-1 with TRBJ2-7; D is possibly TRBD1 (6 bases). CDR1 and CDR2 (germline): MNHNS, SASEGT. This CDR3 spans 14 amino acids. The ends were cut back, 1 base at V and 3 bases at J, with 10 bases in the middle. CDR3 DNA: TGTGCCAGCAGTGAAGGAGGACAGTACTACGAGCAGTACTTC. Residues: CASSEGGQYYEQYF.

In this sample, this clonotype turned up a few times. The V call is TRBV20-1, the J call TRBJ1-5; D may be TRBD1 (6 bases). In germline, CDR1 is DFQATT, CDR2 SNEGSKA (reference sequence). The CDR3 runs 15 residues. Trimming stripped 5 bases from V and 4 bases from J, with 18 bases between. CDR3 DNA sequence: TGCAGTGCTGGCCGGGACAAAGGCGCAAATCAGCCCCAGCATTTT. Encoded protein: CSAGRDKGANQPQHF.

This sequence joins TRBV19 and TRBJ2-3; 14 bases fit TRBD2. V was clipped by 6 bases and J by 6 bases; unmatched bases: 5. Germline V gene data show CDR1 as LNHDA and CDR2 as SQIVND (reference sequence). CDR3 length equals 15 residues. CDR3 nucleotide sequence: TGTGCCAGTAGCTGGACTAGCGGGGGGCACGATACGCAGTATTTT. Translated, it gives CASSWTSGGHDTQYF.

This clonotype was counted a few times. V and J are TRBV9 and TRBJ2-6; D gene ambiguous. V lost 2 bases to trimming and J lost 0 bases, with 9 bases between them. The CDR3 covers 16 residues. Germline CDR1 SGDLS, CDR2 YYNGEE. The CDR3 is CASSVVWGSGANVLTF. The CDR3 DNA reads TGTGCCAGCAGCGTTGTTTGGGGCTCTGGGGCCAACGTCCTGACTTTC.

Only a few counts were recorded for this clonotype. This rearrangement joins TRBV27 to TRBJ1-2; D not certain. The CDR3 contains 14 residues. In germline, CDR1 is MNHEY, CDR2 SMNVEV (reference sequence). V lost 3 bases, J lost 8 bases, and 16 bases lay in between. The CDR3, as DNA: TGTGCCAGCAGTTTCACAACCGCCATTACGGGCTACACCTTC. Translation: CASSFTTAITGYTF.

Concerning this clonotype: The germline gene is not matched at one end of the junction; a read error may be the cause. The CDR3 bases are TGTGCCAGCTGCTTATACGGGGCCAACACCGGGGAGCTGTTTTTT. The encoded protein is CASCLYGANTGELFF. The gene calls are TRBV7-8 and TRBJ2-2, with D perhaps assigned TRBD1 or TRBD2 (5 bases each). The CDR3 loop spans 15 amino acids. From germline, CDR1 is SGHVS and CDR2 FQNEAQ.

Comment on this clonotype: This may be a read error, as it is one base from a much larger clone. The chain uses TRBV7-9 and TRBJ1-1; 9 bases are a match to TRBD1. CDR1 is SEHNR, CDR2 FQNEAQ, per germline (reference sequence). The CDR3 extends over 13 amino acids. The CDR3 coding sequence is TGTGCCTGCAGCGGGGACAGGGCCTATGAAGCTTTCTTT. This translates into CACSGDRAYEAFF.

This clonotype was detected many times. The rearrangement uses TRBV6-5 and TRBJ1-6; tentatively, D is TRBD1 (5 bases). The V gene's germline CDR1 is MNHEY and CDR2 SVGAGI. Trimming took off 6 bases at V and 3 bases at J, with 12 bases between the two ends. This CDR3 is 15 amino acids long. Here the CDR3 reads CASRRRTFYNSPLHF. CDR3 in DNA: TGTGCCAGCAGACGGCGGACATTCTATAATTCACCCCTCCACTTT.

The CDR3 spells CASSSSQGASYEQYF. Written as DNA, the CDR3 is TGTGCCAGCAGCTCATCCCAGGGGGCGTCCTACGAGCAGTACTTC. V and J are TRBV7-3 and TRBJ2-7; 8 nucleotides line up with TRBD1. V trimming: 4 bases; J trimming: 1 base; junction bases outside the gene matches: 6. CDR1 and CDR2 (germline): SGHTA, FQGTGA. There are 15 residues in the CDR3.